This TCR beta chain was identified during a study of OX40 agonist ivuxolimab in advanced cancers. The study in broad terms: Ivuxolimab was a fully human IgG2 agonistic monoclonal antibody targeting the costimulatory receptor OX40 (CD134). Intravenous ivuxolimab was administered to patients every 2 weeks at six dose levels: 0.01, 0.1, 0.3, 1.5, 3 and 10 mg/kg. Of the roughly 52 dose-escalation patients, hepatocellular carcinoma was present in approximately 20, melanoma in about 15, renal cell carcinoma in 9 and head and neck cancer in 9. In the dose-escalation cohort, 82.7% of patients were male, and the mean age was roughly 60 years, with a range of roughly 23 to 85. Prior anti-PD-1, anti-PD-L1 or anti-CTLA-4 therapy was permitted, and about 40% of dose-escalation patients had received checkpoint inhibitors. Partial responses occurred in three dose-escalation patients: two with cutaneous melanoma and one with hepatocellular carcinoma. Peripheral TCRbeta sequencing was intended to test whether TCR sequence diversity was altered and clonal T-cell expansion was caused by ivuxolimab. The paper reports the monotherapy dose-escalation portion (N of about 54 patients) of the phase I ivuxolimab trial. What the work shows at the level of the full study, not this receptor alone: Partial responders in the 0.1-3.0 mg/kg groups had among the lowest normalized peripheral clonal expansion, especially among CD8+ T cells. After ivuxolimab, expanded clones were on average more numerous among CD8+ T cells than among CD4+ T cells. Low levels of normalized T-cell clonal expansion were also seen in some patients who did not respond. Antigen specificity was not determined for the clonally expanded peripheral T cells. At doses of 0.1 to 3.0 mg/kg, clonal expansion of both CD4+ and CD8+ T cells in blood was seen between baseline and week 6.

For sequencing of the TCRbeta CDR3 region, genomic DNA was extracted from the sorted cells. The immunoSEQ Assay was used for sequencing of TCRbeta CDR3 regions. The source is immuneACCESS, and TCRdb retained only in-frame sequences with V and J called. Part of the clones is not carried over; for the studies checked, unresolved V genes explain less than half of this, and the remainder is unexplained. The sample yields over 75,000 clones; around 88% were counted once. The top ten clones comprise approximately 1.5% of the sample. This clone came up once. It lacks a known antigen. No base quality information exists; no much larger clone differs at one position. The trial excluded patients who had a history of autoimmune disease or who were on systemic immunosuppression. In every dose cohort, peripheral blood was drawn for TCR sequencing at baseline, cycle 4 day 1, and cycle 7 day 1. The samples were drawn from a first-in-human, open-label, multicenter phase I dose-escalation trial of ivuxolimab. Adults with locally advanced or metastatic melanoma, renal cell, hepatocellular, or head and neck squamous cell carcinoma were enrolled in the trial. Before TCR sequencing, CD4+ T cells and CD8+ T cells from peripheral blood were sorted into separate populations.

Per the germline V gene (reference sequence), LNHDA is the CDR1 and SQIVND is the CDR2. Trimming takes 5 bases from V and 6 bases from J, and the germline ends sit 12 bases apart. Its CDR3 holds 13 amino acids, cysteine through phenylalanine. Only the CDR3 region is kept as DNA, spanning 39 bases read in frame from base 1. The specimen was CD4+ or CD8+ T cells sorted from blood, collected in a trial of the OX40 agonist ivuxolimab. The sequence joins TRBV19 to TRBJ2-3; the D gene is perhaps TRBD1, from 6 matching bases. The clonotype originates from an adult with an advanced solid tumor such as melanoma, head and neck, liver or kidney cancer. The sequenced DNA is TGTGCCAGTAGTCACCGTGACAGGGATACGCAGTATTTT. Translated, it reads CASSHRDRDTQYF.